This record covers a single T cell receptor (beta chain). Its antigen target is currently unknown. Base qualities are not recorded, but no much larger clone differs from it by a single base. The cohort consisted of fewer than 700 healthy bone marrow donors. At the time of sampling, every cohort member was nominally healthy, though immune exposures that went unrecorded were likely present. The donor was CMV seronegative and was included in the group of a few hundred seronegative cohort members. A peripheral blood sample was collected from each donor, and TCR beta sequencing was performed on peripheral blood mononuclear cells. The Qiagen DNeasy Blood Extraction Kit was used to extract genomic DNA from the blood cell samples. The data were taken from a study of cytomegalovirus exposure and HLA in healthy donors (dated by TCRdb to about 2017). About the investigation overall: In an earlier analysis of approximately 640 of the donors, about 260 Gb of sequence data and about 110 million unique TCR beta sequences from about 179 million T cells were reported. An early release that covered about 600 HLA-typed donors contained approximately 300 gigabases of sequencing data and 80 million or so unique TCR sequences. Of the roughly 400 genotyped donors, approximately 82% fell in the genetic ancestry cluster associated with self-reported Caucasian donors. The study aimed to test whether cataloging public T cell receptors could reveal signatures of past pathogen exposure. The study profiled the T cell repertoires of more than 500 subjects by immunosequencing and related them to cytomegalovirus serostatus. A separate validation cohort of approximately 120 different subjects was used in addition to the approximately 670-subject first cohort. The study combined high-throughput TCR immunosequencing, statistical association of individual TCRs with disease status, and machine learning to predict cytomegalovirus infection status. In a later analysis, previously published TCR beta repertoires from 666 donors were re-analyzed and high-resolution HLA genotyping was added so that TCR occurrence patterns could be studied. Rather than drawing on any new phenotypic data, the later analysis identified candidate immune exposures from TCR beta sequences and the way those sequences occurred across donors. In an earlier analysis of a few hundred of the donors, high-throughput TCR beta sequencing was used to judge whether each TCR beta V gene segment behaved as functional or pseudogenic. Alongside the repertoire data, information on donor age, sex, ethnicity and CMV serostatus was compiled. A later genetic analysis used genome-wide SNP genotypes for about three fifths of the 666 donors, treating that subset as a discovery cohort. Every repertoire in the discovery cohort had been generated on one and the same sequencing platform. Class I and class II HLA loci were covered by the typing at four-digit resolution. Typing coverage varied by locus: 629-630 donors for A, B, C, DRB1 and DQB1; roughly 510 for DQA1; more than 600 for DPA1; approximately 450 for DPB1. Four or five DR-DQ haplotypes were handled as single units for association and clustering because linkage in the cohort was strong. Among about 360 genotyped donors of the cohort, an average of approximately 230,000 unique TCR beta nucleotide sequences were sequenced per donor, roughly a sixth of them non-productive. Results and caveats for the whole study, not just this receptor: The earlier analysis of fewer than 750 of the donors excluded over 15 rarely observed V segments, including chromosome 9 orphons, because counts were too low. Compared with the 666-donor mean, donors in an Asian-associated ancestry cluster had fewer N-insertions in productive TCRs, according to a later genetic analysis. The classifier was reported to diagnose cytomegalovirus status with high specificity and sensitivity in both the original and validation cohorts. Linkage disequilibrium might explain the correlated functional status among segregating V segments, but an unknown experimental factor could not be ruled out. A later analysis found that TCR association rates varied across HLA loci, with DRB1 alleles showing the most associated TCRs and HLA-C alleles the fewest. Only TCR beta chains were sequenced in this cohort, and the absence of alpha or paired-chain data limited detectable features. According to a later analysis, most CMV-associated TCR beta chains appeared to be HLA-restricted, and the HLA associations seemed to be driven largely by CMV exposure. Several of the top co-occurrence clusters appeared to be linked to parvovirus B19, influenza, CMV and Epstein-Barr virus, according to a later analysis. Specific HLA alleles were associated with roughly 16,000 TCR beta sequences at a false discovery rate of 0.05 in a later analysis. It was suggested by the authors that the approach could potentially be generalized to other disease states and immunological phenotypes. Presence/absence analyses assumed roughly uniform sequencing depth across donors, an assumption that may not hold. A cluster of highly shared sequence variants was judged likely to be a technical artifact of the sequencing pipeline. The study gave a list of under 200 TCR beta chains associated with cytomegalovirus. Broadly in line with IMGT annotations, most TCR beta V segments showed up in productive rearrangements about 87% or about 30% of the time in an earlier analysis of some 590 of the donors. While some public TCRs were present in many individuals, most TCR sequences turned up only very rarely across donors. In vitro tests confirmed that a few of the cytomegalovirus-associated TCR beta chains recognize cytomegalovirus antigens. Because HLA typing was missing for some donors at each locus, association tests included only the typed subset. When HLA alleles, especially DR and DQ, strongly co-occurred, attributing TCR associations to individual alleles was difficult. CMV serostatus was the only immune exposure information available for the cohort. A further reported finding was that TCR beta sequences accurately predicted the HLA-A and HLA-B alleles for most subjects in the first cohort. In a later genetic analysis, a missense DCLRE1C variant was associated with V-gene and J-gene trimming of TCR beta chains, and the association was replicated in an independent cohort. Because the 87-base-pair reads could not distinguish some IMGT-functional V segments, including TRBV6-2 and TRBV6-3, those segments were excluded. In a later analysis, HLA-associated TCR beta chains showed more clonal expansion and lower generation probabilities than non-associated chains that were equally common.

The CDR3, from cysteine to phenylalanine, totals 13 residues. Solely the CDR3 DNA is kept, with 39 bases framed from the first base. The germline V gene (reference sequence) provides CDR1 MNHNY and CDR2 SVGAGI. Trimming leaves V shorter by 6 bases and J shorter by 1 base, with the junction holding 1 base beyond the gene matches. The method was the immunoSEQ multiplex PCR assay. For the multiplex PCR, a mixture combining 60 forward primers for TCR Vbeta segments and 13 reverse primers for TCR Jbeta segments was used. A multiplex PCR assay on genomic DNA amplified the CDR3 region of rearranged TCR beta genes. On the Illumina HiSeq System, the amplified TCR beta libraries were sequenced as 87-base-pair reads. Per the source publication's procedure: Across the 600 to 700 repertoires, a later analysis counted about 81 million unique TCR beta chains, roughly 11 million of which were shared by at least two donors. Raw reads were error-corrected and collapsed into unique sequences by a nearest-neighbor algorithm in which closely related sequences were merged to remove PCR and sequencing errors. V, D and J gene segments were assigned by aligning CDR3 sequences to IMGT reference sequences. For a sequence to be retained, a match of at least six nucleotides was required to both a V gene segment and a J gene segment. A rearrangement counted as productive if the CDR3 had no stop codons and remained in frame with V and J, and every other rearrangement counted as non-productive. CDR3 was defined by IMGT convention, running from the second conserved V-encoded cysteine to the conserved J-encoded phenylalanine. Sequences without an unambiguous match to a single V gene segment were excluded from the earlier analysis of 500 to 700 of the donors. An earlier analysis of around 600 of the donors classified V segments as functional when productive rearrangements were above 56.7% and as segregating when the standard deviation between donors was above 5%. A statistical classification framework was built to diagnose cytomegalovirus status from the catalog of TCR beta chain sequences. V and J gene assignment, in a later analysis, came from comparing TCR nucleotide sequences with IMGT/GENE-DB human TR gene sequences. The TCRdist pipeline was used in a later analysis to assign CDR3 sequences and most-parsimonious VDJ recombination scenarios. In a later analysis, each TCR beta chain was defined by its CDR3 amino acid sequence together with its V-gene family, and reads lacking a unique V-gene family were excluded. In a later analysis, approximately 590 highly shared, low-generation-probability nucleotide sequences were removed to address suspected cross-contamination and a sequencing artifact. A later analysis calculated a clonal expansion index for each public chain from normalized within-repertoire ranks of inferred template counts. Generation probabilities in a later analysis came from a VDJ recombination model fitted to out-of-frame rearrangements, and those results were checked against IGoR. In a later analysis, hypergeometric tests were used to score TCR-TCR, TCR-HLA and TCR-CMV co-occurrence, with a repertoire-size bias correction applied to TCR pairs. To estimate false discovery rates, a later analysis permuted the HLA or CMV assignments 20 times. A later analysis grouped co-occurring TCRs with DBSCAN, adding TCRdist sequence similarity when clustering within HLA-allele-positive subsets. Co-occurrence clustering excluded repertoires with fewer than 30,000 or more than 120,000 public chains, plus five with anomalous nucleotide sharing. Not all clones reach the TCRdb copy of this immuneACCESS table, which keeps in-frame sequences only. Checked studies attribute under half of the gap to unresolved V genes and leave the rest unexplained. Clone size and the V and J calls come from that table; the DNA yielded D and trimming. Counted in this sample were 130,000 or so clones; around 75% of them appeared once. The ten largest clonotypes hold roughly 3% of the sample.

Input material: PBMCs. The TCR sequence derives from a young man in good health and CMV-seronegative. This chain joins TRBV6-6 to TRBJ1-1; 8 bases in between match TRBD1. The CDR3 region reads CASRGTGNTEAFF. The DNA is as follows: TGTGCCAGCAGGGGGACAGGGAACACTGAAGCTTTCTTT.